The rows below give T cell receptor beta chains drawn from one sample of a study of T-cell memory formation after mild COVID-19. Each CDR3 protein gets one entry after TCRdb re-called the 5' RACE reads with MiXCR. The data show approximately 560,000 distinct CDR3 sequences, 17% seen once. Sequenced sample: PBMCs or a T cell subset sorted from them (not recorded which). The receptors stem from an adult woman who had mild COVID-19 (a few samples of this study predate the infection). Cell type and time point are not known. Both conserved end residues are part of each CDR3. A D gene is named only where the DNA matches it firmly. A row's size may be missing; if present it is once, few, many or a size class.

cdr3_nt: TGTGCCAGCAGCTTACAGGTCTGGGGAGCCAAAAACATTCAGTACTTC
cdr3_aa: CASSLQVWGAKNIQYF
j_call: TRBJ2-4
v_call: TRBV5-6
clone_size: once
d_call: -

cdr3_nt: TGTGCCAGCAGCCACTCGTCGGTTCCGGACACTGAAGCTTTCTTT
cdr3_aa: CASSHSSVPDTEAFF
j_call: TRBJ1-1
v_call: TRBV3-1
clone_size: few
d_call: -

cdr3_nt: TGTGCCAGCAGTTTCGGAGCGGAGCAGTTCTTC
cdr3_aa: CASSFGAEQFF
j_call: TRBJ2-1
v_call: TRBV12-3/TRBV12-4
clone_size: few
d_call: -

cdr3_nt: TGTGCCAGCAGCTTAGCAGGGGGCCGGGAAGCTTTCTTT
cdr3_aa: CASSLAGGREAFF
j_call: TRBJ1-1
v_call: TRBV7-9
clone_size: -
d_call: TRBD1

cdr3_nt: TGTGCCAGCAGCGTAGGTCCCCGTACTAGCTTGGATACGCAGTATTTT
cdr3_aa: CASSVGPRTSLDTQYF
j_call: TRBJ2-3
v_call: TRBV9
clone_size: -
d_call: -

cdr3_nt: TGTGCCAGCTCCCTCCCCGGGTTGGACGGCTACACCTTC
cdr3_aa: CASSLPGLDGYTF
j_call: TRBJ1-2
v_call: TRBV7-3
clone_size: few
d_call: -

cdr3_nt: TGCGCCAGCAGCCTACTCGGGACTCTCCAAGAGACCCAGTACTTC
cdr3_aa: CASSLLGTLQETQYF
j_call: TRBJ2-5
v_call: TRBV5-1
clone_size: -
d_call: -

cdr3_nt: TGCAGGGGGATTACAGGGGACGAGCAGTACTTC
cdr3_aa: CRGITGDEQYF
j_call: TRBJ2-7
v_call: TRBV20-1
clone_size: few
d_call: TRBD1

cdr3_nt: TGCAGTGCATGGGGGACTAGCGGGGACAATGAGCAGTTCTTC
cdr3_aa: CSAWGTSGDNEQFF
j_call: TRBJ2-1
v_call: TRBV20-1
clone_size: -
d_call: TRBD2

cdr3_nt: TGTGCCAGCAGTCCCCCGGATCGGTTTTACGAGCAGTACTTC
cdr3_aa: CASSPPDRFYEQYF
j_call: TRBJ2-7
v_call: TRBV12-3/TRBV12-4
clone_size: many
d_call: -

cdr3_nt: TGTGCCACCAGCATGGGACAGAGGGACTCCTACGAGCAGTACTTC
cdr3_aa: CATSMGQRDSYEQYF
j_call: TRBJ2-7
v_call: TRBV15
clone_size: -
d_call: TRBD1

cdr3_nt: TGCAGTGCCCTAAAGGCCAGCCCCAATCAGCCCCAGCATTTT
cdr3_aa: CSALKASPNQPQHF
j_call: TRBJ1-5
v_call: TRBV20-1
clone_size: many
d_call: -

cdr3_nt: TGTGCCATCGGGACAGCCACCTACGAGCAGTACTTC
cdr3_aa: CAIGTATYEQYF
j_call: TRBJ2-7
v_call: TRBV6-5
clone_size: -
d_call: TRBD1

cdr3_nt: TGCGCCAGCAGCCTGGGGTTTGGAGGGGATCAAGATACGCAGTATTTT
cdr3_aa: CASSLGFGGDQDTQYF
j_call: TRBJ2-3
v_call: TRBV5-1
clone_size: few
d_call: -

cdr3_nt: TGTGCCTGGAGTGACGGACTAGCGGGAGGAGGCGTCCAGTACTTC
cdr3_aa: CAWSDGLAGGGVQYF
j_call: TRBJ2-5
v_call: TRBV30
clone_size: -
d_call: TRBD2

cdr3_nt: TGTGCCAGCAGCGCTACGGTGAACACTGAAGCTTTCTTT
cdr3_aa: CASSATVNTEAFF
j_call: TRBJ1-1
v_call: TRBV3-1
clone_size: many
d_call: -

cdr3_nt: TGTGCCAGCAGCTTAAGATGGTCTCCGATGGCAGATACGCAGTATTTT
cdr3_aa: CASSLRWSPMADTQYF
j_call: TRBJ2-3
v_call: TRBV7-3
clone_size: few
d_call: -

cdr3_nt: TGTGCCAGCAGCGGCCGGGGGATCCTCTTATTCGAAGCCAAAAACATTCAGTACTTC
cdr3_aa: CASSGRGILLFEAKNIQYF
j_call: TRBJ2-4
v_call: TRBV7-9
clone_size: many
d_call: -

cdr3_nt: TGCAGCGTTGAAGATGGGCCAGTAAGCGGGCGCGAGCAGTACTTC
cdr3_aa: CSVEDGPVSGREQYF
j_call: TRBJ2-7
v_call: TRBV29-1
clone_size: few
d_call: -

cdr3_nt: TGTGCCAGCAGCTTAGGAGGCACGATGGGAGATACGCAGTATTTT
cdr3_aa: CASSLGGTMGDTQYF
j_call: TRBJ2-3
v_call: TRBV7-7
clone_size: few
d_call: -

cdr3_nt: TGTGCCAGCAGCACCCCTCTCCTTAGCGGGCACCAAGAGACCCAGTACTTC
cdr3_aa: CASSTPLLSGHQETQYF
j_call: TRBJ2-5
v_call: TRBV7-2
clone_size: -
d_call: TRBD2

cdr3_nt: TGTGCCAGCAGCTTGCCTAGCGGGGGGCTACGGGAGACCCAGTACTTC
cdr3_aa: CASSLPSGGLRETQYF
j_call: TRBJ2-5
v_call: TRBV5-4
clone_size: -
d_call: TRBD2

cdr3_nt: TGTGCCAGCAGCCCGTCCCGATTGAGCTCTGGAAACACCATATATTTT
cdr3_aa: CASSPSRLSSGNTIYF
j_call: TRBJ1-3
v_call: TRBV12-3/TRBV12-4
clone_size: many
d_call: -

cdr3_nt: TGTGCCAGCAGTTTTATACAGGGGGCACATCAGCCCCAGCATTTT
cdr3_aa: CASSFIQGAHQPQHF
j_call: TRBJ1-5
v_call: TRBV12-3/TRBV12-4
clone_size: few
d_call: TRBD1

cdr3_nt: TGTGCCATCAGCCTAGCGGGAGGGCCCCAAGAGACCCAGTACTTC
cdr3_aa: CAISLAGGPQETQYF
j_call: TRBJ2-5
v_call: TRBV10-3
clone_size: few
d_call: TRBD2

cdr3_nt: TGTGCCAGCAGTCAACAGGGGAGGGCGACCCAGCATTTT
cdr3_aa: CASSQQGRATQHF
j_call: TRBJ1-5
v_call: TRBV12-3/TRBV12-4
clone_size: -
d_call: TRBD1

cdr3_nt: TGTGCCAGCATCGGACAGGGATCTCTCAATGAGCAGTTCTTC
cdr3_aa: CASIGQGSLNEQFF
j_call: TRBJ2-1
v_call: TRBV5-6
clone_size: few
d_call: TRBD1

cdr3_nt: TGTGCCAGCAGTTCCCCCCAGGGAATAGATACGCAGTATTTT
cdr3_aa: CASSSPQGIDTQYF
j_call: TRBJ2-3
v_call: TRBV12-3/TRBV12-4
clone_size: few
d_call: -

cdr3_nt: TGTGCCAGCAACTCGGGAGGAGGGGGACCCACAGATACGCAGTATTTT
cdr3_aa: CASNSGGGGPTDTQYF
j_call: TRBJ2-3
v_call: TRBV2
clone_size: -
d_call: -

cdr3_nt: TGTGCCGAGCGGGTGGCTCTCAGGGAGACCCAGTACTTC
cdr3_aa: CAERVALRETQYF
j_call: TRBJ2-5
v_call: TRBV24-1
clone_size: -
d_call: -

cdr3_nt: TGTGCCAGCAGCTTGCAAGCTAGCGGATACTCCGGGGAGCTGTTTTTT
cdr3_aa: CASSLQASGYSGELFF
j_call: TRBJ2-2
v_call: TRBV5-5
clone_size: many
d_call: TRBD2

cdr3_nt: TGCAGTGCTAGAGTCCGATTAGGGACGAACACTGAAGCTTTCTTT
cdr3_aa: CSARVRLGTNTEAFF
j_call: TRBJ1-1
v_call: TRBV20-1
clone_size: -
d_call: -

cdr3_nt: TGTGCCAGCAGCTTATTAGCGGGAGGGCCCGACGAGCAGTACTTC
cdr3_aa: CASSLLAGGPDEQYF
j_call: TRBJ2-7
v_call: TRBV7-3
clone_size: -
d_call: TRBD2

cdr3_nt: TGTGCCACCTCGGACGGGACCGGGACTAGCGGGAGCGCCTACAATGAGCAGTTCTTC
cdr3_aa: CATSDGTGTSGSAYNEQFF
j_call: TRBJ2-1
v_call: TRBV7-9
clone_size: -
d_call: TRBD2

cdr3_nt: TGTGCCAGCGGGATGTACCGGAGGTGGGGGAGCACAGATACGCAGTATTTT
cdr3_aa: CASGMYRRWGSTDTQYF
j_call: TRBJ2-3
v_call: TRBV3-1
clone_size: few
d_call: -

cdr3_nt: TGTGCCAGCAGTTACCCGGACAGAAAAGAGACCCAGTACTTC
cdr3_aa: CASSYPDRKETQYF
j_call: TRBJ2-5
v_call: TRBV6-2/TRBV6-3
clone_size: -
d_call: -

cdr3_nt: TGCAGTGCTAGAGAGGCAGAGAGATACGAGCAGTACTTC
cdr3_aa: CSAREAERYEQYF
j_call: TRBJ2-7
v_call: TRBV20-1
clone_size: -
d_call: -

cdr3_nt: TGTGCCACCAGTGATTTATCCGGGGAGCTGTTTTTT
cdr3_aa: CATSDLSGELFF
j_call: TRBJ2-2
v_call: TRBV24-1
clone_size: many
d_call: -

cdr3_nt: TGTGCCATCAGTGAGACAGGACAGGGGGACATTCAGTACTTC
cdr3_aa: CAISETGQGDIQYF
j_call: TRBJ2-4
v_call: TRBV10-3
clone_size: -
d_call: TRBD1

cdr3_nt: TGTGCCAGCAGCCAAGGACTAGCGGGGGGCACTCGAAGCTCCTACAATGAGCAGTTCTTC
cdr3_aa: CASSQGLAGGTRSSYNEQFF
j_call: TRBJ2-1
v_call: TRBV7-9
clone_size: few
d_call: TRBD2

cdr3_nt: TGTGCCAGCAGCTTTCAGACTAGGCTCAATGAGCAGTTCTTC
cdr3_aa: CASSFQTRLNEQFF
j_call: TRBJ2-1
v_call: TRBV7-8
clone_size: many
d_call: -

cdr3_nt: TGTGCCAGCAGTTCCCCCGACAGGGAGGCCTACGAGCAGTACTTC
cdr3_aa: CASSSPDREAYEQYF
j_call: TRBJ2-7
v_call: TRBV6-2/TRBV6-3
clone_size: few
d_call: -

cdr3_nt: TGTGCCAGCAGCCCCGGACTAGCCGCAAGCTCCTACAATGAGCAGTTCTTC
cdr3_aa: CASSPGLAASSYNEQFF
j_call: TRBJ2-1
v_call: TRBV7-9
clone_size: many
d_call: TRBD2

cdr3_nt: TGTGCCATCAGTGAGTCGGGCGGGCAGGGGGATCCGCAGTTCTTC
cdr3_aa: CAISESGGQGDPQFF
j_call: TRBJ2-1
v_call: TRBV10-3
clone_size: few
d_call: TRBD1

cdr3_nt: TGTGCCAGCAGCGTGACTAGCGGGGTCCAAGAGACCCAGTACTTC
cdr3_aa: CASSVTSGVQETQYF
j_call: TRBJ2-5
v_call: TRBV9
clone_size: -
d_call: TRBD2

cdr3_nt: TGTGCCAGCAGTTACGACCTGACAGGGGAGGCCACTGAAGCTTTCTTT
cdr3_aa: CASSYDLTGEATEAFF
j_call: TRBJ1-1
v_call: TRBV6-2/TRBV6-3
clone_size: -
d_call: TRBD1

cdr3_nt: TGTGCCAGCAGTTTAGGTGGCCTAGGTGGGGAGACCCAGTACTTC
cdr3_aa: CASSLGGLGGETQYF
j_call: TRBJ2-5
v_call: TRBV12-3/TRBV12-4
clone_size: few
d_call: -

cdr3_nt: TGTGCCAGCAGCTTATATCCAGGGGCAGGGTGGAATGAGCAGTTCTTC
cdr3_aa: CASSLYPGAGWNEQFF
j_call: TRBJ2-1
v_call: TRBV7-2
clone_size: few
d_call: -